The clone carrying this T cell receptor (beta chain) was observed at least ten times. Its antigen is currently unknown. The CDR3 is made up of 13 amino acids. CDR1 MNHNY and CDR2 SVGAGI come from the germline V gene (reference sequence). Trimming left V 4 bases short and J 4 bases short, with 9 bases between. The data were taken from a study of human T cells and chemical hapten exposure. Study-wide results and limits: PT1 expanded TCR counts and patch test score were linked, and their correlation was positive. Expanded TCRs showed more large CDR3 clusters than pre-sensitization or healthy control sets. Donors in the study had alopecia, meaning their immune response may differ from healthy people's.

In the authors' methods: There were a median of approximately 88,000 TCRs per sample, with a range from roughly 20,000 to 690,600. TCRdb passed the RACE reads through MiXCR, listing each CDR3 protein once. TCRdb's processing, not the study's, gives the V and J calls here. The sample yields approximately 30,000 distinct CDR3 sequences, 5% to 6.5% seen once. This sample's time point: patch test 3, about 24 weeks after DPC sensitization. Described treatment: therapeutic diphenylcyclopropenone sensitization with weekly scalp DPC. The chain has TRBV6-6 and TRBJ2-3, with D possibly being TRBD2 (5 bases). Sequencing was performed on whole blood, taken in connection with sensitization to the hapten diphenylcyclopropenone (DPC). This clonotype was sampled from a man aged 25-45 years with alopecia areata. Some clones in this sample may be carry-over from other donors' samples. The CDR3 loop is CASSSVGADTQYF. The CDR3 coding sequence is TGTGCCAGCAGTTCCGTCGGGGCAGATACGCAGTATTTT.